The rows below give T cell receptor beta chains drawn from one sample of a study of T cells in Graves' hyperthyroidism and ophthalmopathy. Each CDR3 protein gets one entry after TCRdb re-called the multiplex PCR reads with MiXCR. Among some 550,000 distinct CDR3 sequences listed, approximately 15% were seen once. The sequenced sample consisted of blood. These receptors all come from a woman between 35 and 50 years old with Graves' ophthalmopathy. Each CDR3 is given with its conserved first and last residue. The order of the fields is V gene, clone size, CDR3 length, J gene, D gene, CDR3 protein, CDR3 DNA. A D gene is named only where the DNA matches it firmly. Size is omitted from some rows. Given values are once, few, many or a class for expanded clones.

TRBV4-1	many	13	TRBJ2-2	NA	CASSRTGTGELFF	TGCGCCAGCAGCCGAACAGGGACCGGGGAGCTGTTTTTT
TRBV20-1	many	15	TRBJ2-1	NA	CSARSTGLFYNEQFF	TGCAGTGCTAGATCAACGGGACTCTTCTACAATGAGCAGTTCTTC
TRBV27	few	14	TRBJ1-4	TRBD1	CASKWDRSNEKLFF	TGTGCCAGCAAATGGGACAGAAGCAATGAAAAACTGTTTTTT
TRBV12-3/TRBV12-4	many	11	TRBJ1-1	NA	CASRMNTEAFF	TGTGCCAGCAGGATGAACACTGAAGCTTTCTTT
TRBV7-9	many	12	TRBJ2-7	TRBD2	CASRGTSREQYF	TGTGCCAGCAGAGGGACTAGTCGGGAGCAGTACTTC
TRBV28	few	15	TRBJ2-7	TRBD2	CASSSQGTSGYEQYF	TGTGCCAGCAGTTCCCAAGGGACTAGCGGTTACGAGCAGTACTTC
TRBV24-1	few	14	TRBJ2-3	NA	CATGSSGITDTQYF	TGTGCCACCGGGTCGAGCGGTATCACAGATACGCAGTATTTT
TRBV14	NA	14	TRBJ2-1	TRBD2	CASSWTSGRNEQFF	TGTGCCAGCAGCTGGACTAGCGGGAGAAATGAGCAGTTCTTC
TRBV6-1	few	15	TRBJ1-2	NA	CASSEGAWTVYGYTF	TGTGCCAGCAGTGAGGGAGCTTGGACAGTATATGGCTACACCTTC
TRBV27	NA	18	TRBJ2-6	TRBD1	CASSVSRPGGSGANVLTF	TGTGCCAGCAGTGTCTCAAGGCCAGGGGGCTCTGGGGCCAACGTCCTGACTTTC
TRBV6-1	few	14	TRBJ2-5	TRBD1	CASRRGTVQETQYF	TGTGCCAGCAGGAGGGGGACAGTCCAAGAGACCCAGTACTTC
TRBV5-5	few	15	TRBJ2-6	NA	CASSPVGAGANVLTF	TGTGCCAGCAGCCCGGTAGGGGCTGGGGCCAACGTCCTGACTTTC
TRBV18	many	14	TRBJ1-1	NA	CASSSGVGSTEAFF	TGTGCCAGCTCATCAGGGGTCGGGAGCACTGAAGCTTTCTTT
TRBV24-1	NA	15	TRBJ2-2	NA	CATSDSQGRAGELFF	TGTGCCACCAGTGATTCCCAGGGGCGCGCCGGGGAGCTGTTTTTT
TRBV20-1	few	15	TRBJ2-7	NA	CSARDKGSGGLAQYF	TGCAGTGCTAGAGATAAAGGATCCGGGGGATTAGCGCAGTACTTC
TRBV13	NA	13	TRBJ1-2	NA	CASSLVQGTGYTF	TGTGCCAGCAGCTTAGTGCAGGGAACTGGCTACACCTTC
TRBV5-1	NA	17	TRBJ2-1	TRBD2	CASSLTGTSGIYNEQFF	TGCGCCAGCAGCTTAACCGGGACTAGCGGGATTTACAATGAGCAGTTCTTC
TRBV5-1	NA	15	TRBJ1-4	NA	CASSLVGRGDEKLLF	TGCGCCAGCAGCTTGGTGGGGAGAGGCGATGAAAAACTGCTTTTT
TRBV3-1	NA	15	TRBJ2-6	NA	CASSQRQAGANVLTF	TGTGCCAGCAGCCAAAGACAGGCTGGGGCCAACGTCCTGACTTTC
TRBV20-1	NA	12	TRBJ2-5	TRBD1	CSASWTGETQYF	TGCAGTGCTAGCTGGACAGGGGAGACCCAGTACTTC
TRBV20-1	NA	13	TRBJ1-2	TRBD1	CSARATGEWGYTF	TGCAGTGCTAGAGCGACAGGGGAGTGGGGCTACACCTTC
TRBV19	few	15	TRBJ1-5	NA	CATTTGHHSNQPQHF	TGTGCCACCACAACAGGGCACCATAGCAATCAGCCCCAGCATTTT
TRBV6-1	few	21	TRBJ2-1	TRBD2	CASSEAGGGIRLAGGYNEQFF	TGTGCCAGCAGTGAAGCGGGCGGCGGGATAAGACTAGCGGGAGGGTACAATGAGCAGTTCTTC
TRBV2	few	14	TRBJ2-2	TRBD1	CASRAWTGAGELFF	TGTGCCAGCAGAGCCTGGACAGGGGCCGGGGAGCTGTTTTTT
TRBV6-2/TRBV6-3	NA	15	TRBJ2-2	NA	CASSYGDMNTGELFF	TGTGCCAGCAGTTACGGAGACATGAACACCGGGGAGCTGTTTTTT
TRBV12-5	few	16	TRBJ1-3	NA	CASGLTTDSSGNTIYF	TGTGCTAGTGGTTTGACCACGGACAGCTCTGGAAACACCATATATTTT
TRBV6-2/TRBV6-3	many	13	TRBJ2-3	NA	CAGRGASTDTQYF	TGTGCCGGAAGAGGGGCCAGCACAGATACGCAGTATTTT